The source of this T cell receptor beta chain is a study of shared clonotypes between healthy human individuals. Across the study: CD4 naive and CD4 memory each took three plates per donor, while CD8 naive took two and CD8 memory one. Study results and caveats: Among four donors, roughly 5% of naive CD4 clonotypes were found in common.

CDR3 size: 14 residues. Germline assignment: CDR1 SGHTA and CDR2 FQGNSA. Naive CD8 cells comprised CD45RO-negative, CCR7-positively selected cells, excluding terminally differentiated effector memory CD45RA+ cells. Sequencing used immunoSEQ multiplex PCR; TCRdb keeps in-frame clones, though not all of them. The profile shows some 2,100,000 clones, more than 85% of them singletons. As to this clone: Antigen specificity is unknown. An end of the junction does not agree with germline; a read error may underlie this.

The rearrangement uses TRBV7-2 and TRBJ2-7, with 8 nucleotides matching TRBD2. The sequencing sample was made of naive CD8+ T cells from PBMCs. This clonotype was sampled from a young man in good health. Some clones in this sample may be carry-over from other donors' samples. Written as DNA, the CDR3 is TGTGCCAGCAGCCCCGCGGGGGGCTCCGACGAGCAGTACTTC. This translates into CASSPAGGSDEQYF.